This T cell receptor beta chain was identified during a study of HIV-infected patients and healthy controls. Study results and limitations: Compared with untreated HIV+ repertoires, healthy controls showed roughly threefold more distinct CDR3s and higher Shannon diversity.

Alpha and beta constant-region primers primed reverse transcription of approximately 0.55 ug RNA. Alpha and beta chain libraries were made separately by chain-specific third strand synthesis with multiplexing indices. One primer pair amplified all rearrangements per chain; each cDNA got molecular barcodes. An approximately 25-cycle PCR with P5s and P7 primers followed a short adapter-adding first PCR. A single record per CDR3 protein comes from TCRdb applying MiXCR to the 5' RACE reads. This repertoire shows more than 15,000 distinct CDR3 sequences, 8% to 10% found once; its top ten account for 4% to 6%. Germline V gene data show CDR1 as SEHNR and CDR2 as FQNEAQ (reference sequence). V trimming: 0 bases; J trimming: 0 bases; junction bases outside the gene matches: 5. The CDR3 has 17 amino acids. No cell fractionation was done, so the repertoire covers all unsorted peripheral blood T cells. At least ten counts were recorded for this clonotype. Antigen unknown.

The chain couples TRBV7-9 to TRBJ1-5, with 7 bases lining up with TRBD1. The sequence derives from an adult in good health. The source material was blood. The CDR3 loop reads CASSLAQGPYSNQPQHF. In DNA, the CDR3 is TGTGCCAGCAGCTTAGCACAGGGGCCTTATAGCAATCAGCCCCAGCATTTT.